Detailed here is one T cell receptor beta chain. Its antigen is not identified. These data originate in a study of T cell responses to AZD1222 COVID-19 vaccine. Regarding the study as a whole: Clonal diversity may have been underestimated in mostly white British donors.

The length of the CDR3 is 15 residues. V lost 4 bases, J lost 7 bases, and 9 bases stayed unmatched. Germline V gene lookup returns CDR1 MDHEN and CDR2 SYDVKM. Produced via immunoSEQ multiplex PCR; TCRdb's table is partial and in-frame only. This table holds 120,000 to 150,000 clones, around 91% found once. The V call is TRBV28, the J call TRBJ2-1, with 8 positions matching TRBD2. The source is an adult in good health. The source material was peripheral blood, sampled on day 0 of AZD1222 vaccination. The DNA for the CDR3 is TGTGCCAGCAGTTCTCCTTCCGGGAGGGGGAATGAGCAGTTCTTC. Translating gives CASSSPSGRGNEQFF.